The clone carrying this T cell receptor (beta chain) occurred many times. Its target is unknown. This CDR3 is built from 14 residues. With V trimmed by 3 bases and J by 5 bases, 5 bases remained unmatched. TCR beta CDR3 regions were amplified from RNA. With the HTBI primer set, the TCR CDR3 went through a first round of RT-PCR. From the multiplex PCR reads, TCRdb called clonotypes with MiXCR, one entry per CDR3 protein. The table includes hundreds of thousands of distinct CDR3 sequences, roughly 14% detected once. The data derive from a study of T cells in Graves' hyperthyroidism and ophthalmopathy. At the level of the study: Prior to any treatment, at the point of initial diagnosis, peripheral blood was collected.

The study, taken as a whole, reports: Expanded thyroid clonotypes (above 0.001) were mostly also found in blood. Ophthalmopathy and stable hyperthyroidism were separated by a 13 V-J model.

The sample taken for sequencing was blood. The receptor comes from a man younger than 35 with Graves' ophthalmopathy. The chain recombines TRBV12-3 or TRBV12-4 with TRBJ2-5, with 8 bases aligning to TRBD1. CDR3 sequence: CASSFFQGAETQYF. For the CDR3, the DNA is TGTGCCAGCAGTTTTTTCCAGGGGGCTGAGACCCAGTACTTC.